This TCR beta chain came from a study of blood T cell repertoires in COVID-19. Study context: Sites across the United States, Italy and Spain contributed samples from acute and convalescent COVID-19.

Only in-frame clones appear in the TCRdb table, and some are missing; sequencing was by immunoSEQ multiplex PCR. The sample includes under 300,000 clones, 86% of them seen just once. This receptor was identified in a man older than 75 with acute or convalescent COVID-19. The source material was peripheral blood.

CDR3 DNA sequence: TGTGCCAGCAGCTTAGTTGGGACAGGCTCCTACGAGCAGTACTTC. Amino acid sequence: CASSLVGTGSYEQYF. The chain couples TRBV11-2 to TRBJ2-7; TRBD1 matches 8 bases. V dropped 1 base and J dropped 0; count of bases not matched to a gene: 2. The CDR3 is 15 residues long. Germline CDR1 and CDR2: SGHAT and FQNNGV.